This T cell receptor (beta chain) appears in the sequencing data of a study of CD8+ T cells in alopecia areata (dated by TCRdb to 2017 to 2018). About the full investigation: The treated patients, all with moderate-to-severe alopecia areata, were enrolled in an open-label pilot trial of oral tofacitinib given at 5 to 10 mg twice daily. Patients received tofacitinib for 6 to 18 months and were then followed off drug for 6 months to check for delayed response and recurrence. To study T cell clonal expansion in alopecia areata, the researchers applied high-throughput TCRbeta sequencing to both the C3H/HeJ mouse model and human patients. Scalp tissue and sorted CD4+ and CD8+ peripheral blood T cells from patchy and totalis/universalis alopecia areata patients and from healthy controls were covered by human TCRbeta sequencing. Tofacitinib-treated patients had biopsies at baseline and at 4 and 24 weeks of treatment, with a later scalp biopsy in several patients. Scalp clonality was compared among normal scalp (n=4), patchy alopecia areata scalp (n=8), and alopecia totalis/universalis scalp (n=8). RNA came from the PAXgene miRNA kit for fixed scalp, the miRNeasy kit for PBMCs, and the RNeasy kit for mouse skin. TCRbeta CDR3 regions were amplified by immunoSEQ multiplex PCR with 35 Vbeta forward and 13 Jbeta reverse primers. Overall results and qualifications from the work: Compared with normal scalp, lesional scalp had higher clonality and more expanded CD8+ clones, particularly in alopecia totalis/universalis, a pattern that suggests antigenic drive. Shared TCR sequences between patients were less evident than in mice, which may be partly attributable to HLA diversity in the patient population. Resident alphabeta T cells in normal human skin are also sequenced, complicating scalp TCR repertoire analysis, unlike mouse skin dominated by gammadelta T cells.

Lesional scalp punch biopsies and peripheral blood were collected from alopecia areata patients. PBMCs were separated by density centrifugation and stained for CD3, CD4 and CD8, after which CD4+ and CD8+ T cells were sorted on a FACSAria. As to this clone: It lacks a known antigen. No much larger clonotype is one base removed from it; base qualities were not supplied.

Reading from cysteine to phenylalanine, the CDR3 counts 16 amino acids. The retained sequence is limited to the CDR3, 48 bases, with the frame set at the first base. The germline V end is reduced by 1 base and the J end by 5 bases; junction bases left unmatched: 10. The protocol used for the library was the immunoSEQ multiplex PCR assay. RNA was extracted from all samples and reverse transcribed into cDNA as template for TCR sequencing. SuperScript III was used for first-strand cDNA synthesis, primed with a 2:1 mix of oligo-dT and random hexamers. A synthetic immune receptor repertoire was used to measure amplification bias, and any remaining bias was corrected computationally. Regarding the original processing steps: Raw reads were preprocessed to remove errors, and CDR3 was defined by IMGT conventions from the conserved cysteine to phenylalanine. Clonality was computed by normalizing Shannon entropy by log2 of the number of productive unique TCRs and subtracting the result from 1. Whether scalp clones were CD4 or CD8 was inferred by matching scalp TCRbeta sequences against CD4 and CD8 repertoires sorted from blood. TCRdb holds this immuneACCESS table with in-frame rearrangements only. Some clones are missing; in checked studies, unresolved V genes explain under half, and the rest has no known cause. D and trimming come from the DNA, and the V and J calls and clone size come from that table. The sample table lists 150,000 or so clones, around 50% of them with a count of one. Approximately 6.8% of the sample is held by the ten biggest clonotypes.

This sequence originates from a human donor with alopecia areata. The rearrangement joined TRBV23-1 to TRBJ2-5, with 7 middle bases fitting TRBD1. TRBV23-1 has ORF status, its function being uncertain. The sample was CD4+ T cells sorted from blood. The CDR3 protein: CASSQYRQGFLETQYF. In nucleotides, the sequence is TGCGCCAGCAGTCAATATCGACAGGGATTTCTGGAGACCCAGTACTTC.